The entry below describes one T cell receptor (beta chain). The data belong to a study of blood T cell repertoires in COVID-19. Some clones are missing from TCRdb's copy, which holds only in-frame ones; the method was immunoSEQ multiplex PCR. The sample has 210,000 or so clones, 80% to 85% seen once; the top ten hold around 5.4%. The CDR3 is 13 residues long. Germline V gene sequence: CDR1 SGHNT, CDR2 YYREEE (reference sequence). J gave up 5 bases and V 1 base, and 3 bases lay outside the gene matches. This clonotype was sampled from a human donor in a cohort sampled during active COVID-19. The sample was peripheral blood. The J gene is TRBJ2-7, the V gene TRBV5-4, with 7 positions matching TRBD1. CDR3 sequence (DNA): TGTGCCAGCAGCTTGCACAGGGGCCACGAGCAGTACTTC. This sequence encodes CASSLHRGHEQYF.